The TCR beta chain described here comes from a study of molecular identifiers for immune sequencing clone quantification. It was from roughly 21,000 to 960,000 sorted cells, with 10%, 30% or 50% RNA, that naive CD8 libraries came. Sorting selected naive CD8 T cells with a CD8+CD4-CCR7+CD45RA+ phenotype. The germline gives CDR1 MNHEY, CDR2 SMNVEV (reference sequence). V was pared by 6 bases and J by 6 bases, with 11 bases of the junction left unmatched. The CDR3 is made up of 15 amino acids. TCRdb reanalysed the PCR reads using MiXCR and keeps one entry per CDR3 protein. The table lists nearly 55,000 distinct CDR3 sequences, 36% of them singletons.

This clonotype originated in a human donor in good health. Some libraries in this study had Jurkat cell RNA spiked in. The chain combines TRBV27 with TRBJ2-7, with 10 bases fitting TRBD1. The sequenced sample was naive CD8+ T cells from blood, with Jurkat cell RNA spiked in. The subset was: FACS-sorted CD8+CD4-CCR7+CD45RA+ naive T cells. The chain's CDR3 is CASRSRQGAISEQYF. The CDR3 DNA is TGTGCCAGCAGATCGCGACAGGGGGCTATATCCGAGCAGTACTTC.